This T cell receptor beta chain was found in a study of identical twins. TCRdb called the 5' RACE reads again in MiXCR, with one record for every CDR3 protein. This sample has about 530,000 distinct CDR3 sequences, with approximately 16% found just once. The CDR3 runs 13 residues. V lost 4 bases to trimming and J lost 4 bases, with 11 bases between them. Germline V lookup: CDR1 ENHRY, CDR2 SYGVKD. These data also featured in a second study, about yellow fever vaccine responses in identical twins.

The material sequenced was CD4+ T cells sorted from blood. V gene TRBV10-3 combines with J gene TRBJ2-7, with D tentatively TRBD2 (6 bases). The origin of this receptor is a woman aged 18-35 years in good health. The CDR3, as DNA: TGTGCCATCAGTGCGGAACTAGCTTACGAGCAGTACGTC. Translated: CAISAELAYEQYV.